This T cell receptor beta chain was profiled in a study of OX40 agonist ivuxolimab in advanced cancers. Study-wide background: Six ivuxolimab dose levels, 0.01 to 10 mg/kg, were given intravenously every 2 weeks. Patients undergoing dose escalation presented with hepatocellular carcinoma, melanoma, renal cell or head and neck cancer. Study outcomes and limitations: Expanded peripheral T cells had an undetermined antigen specificity.

Germline V gene lookup returns CDR1 MNHEY and CDR2 SVGAGI. The ends were cut back, 5 bases at V and 2 bases at J, with 10 bases in the middle. The CDR3 totals 15 residues. Worth noting for this clone: The antigen is not known.

Assay used: immunoSEQ multiplex PCR; TCRdb lists only in-frame clones, some missing. The sample holds about 73,000 clones, 80% to 90% seen once. The starting material was CD4+ or CD8+ T cells sorted from blood, obtained in a trial of the OX40 agonist ivuxolimab. The TCR sequence derives from an adult with an advanced solid tumor such as melanoma, head and neck, liver or kidney cancer. The rearrangement uses TRBV6-5 and TRBJ2-6; D perhaps matches TRBD1 (5 bases). The CDR3 reads CASSTKTAGANVLTF. CDR3 DNA: TGTGCCAGCAGTACGAAGACAGCTGGGGCCAACGTCCTGACTTTC.